This T cell receptor beta chain was captured by sequencing in a study of blood T cell repertoires in COVID-19 (dated by TCRdb to the early 2020s). About the study as a whole: Collaborator samples came from the United States, Italy and Spain and covered acute and convalescent phases of COVID-19. The prospective study material was composed of cDNA or gDNA derived from T cells, B-cell-depleted T cells, or PBMCs. Subjects who had been exposed to COVID-19, were actively infected with it, or had recovered from it provided the deeply sampled blood TCRbeta repertoires that made up the dataset. A freely available public database, intended as a resource for researchers studying the immune response to SARS-CoV-2, is where the repertoires were released. The samples were drawn from the first 160 participants of the ongoing ImmuneRACE study and from about 1,200 subjects provided by 6 global collaborators. Nearly every sample came with metadata listing a de-identified subject ID, COVID-19 status, age in years and sex. HLA class I and class II types, where available, came from metadata supplied by the sample provider rather than from assay-based typing. General findings and caveats noted by the study authors: The quantity of clinical and demographic metadata differed by source and by participant and was supplied without curation.

With regard to this clone: Its antigen is still unknown. Base qualities are not recorded, but no much larger clone differs from it by a single base.

TCRbeta CDR3 regions were amplified from genomic DNA using the immunoSEQ Assay, a bias-controlled multiplex PCR. The published analysis was carried out like this. The number of nucleated cells in each sample was estimated by amplification of reference gene primers within the assay. To quantify the absolute abundance of each unique TCRbeta CDR3 rearrangement, sequence reads were collapsed and filtered. For each sample, productive Simpson clonality was calculated as the square root of Simpson's diversity index across productive rearrangements. TCRdb took this table from immuneACCESS and kept in-frame rearrangements with V and J called. Such tables lack part of the clones; where checked against another copy, unresolved V genes explain under half of the gap, and the rest is unexplained. The DNA was the basis for D and trimming; V, J and clone size are from that table. The sample has about 320,000 clones on record, nearly 90% of them singletons. The ten most abundant clones make up approximately 12% of the sample.

One collaborating source in Seattle enrolled patients during active infection and followed them longitudinally through the course of disease. The collaborating institutions used their own protocols to collect whole blood in K2EDTA tubes. For TCRbeta analysis, collaborators shipped samples as frozen whole blood, isolated PBMCs, or DNA extracted from either of those sample types. This TCR was recovered from a woman in her twenties or thirties with COVID-19, enrolled during active disease. Sequencing was carried out using peripheral blood.

The DNA is TGCGCCAGCAGCTTGGGGGACTCCCCCTACAATGAGCAGTTCTTC. This gives the protein CASSLGDSPYNEQFF. The rearranged chain carries TRBV5-1 and TRBJ2-1; D gene: possibly TRBD2, on 6 matching bases. V and J are truncated by 0 bases and 2 bases respectively, leaving an intervening sequence of 9 bases. Per the germline V gene, SGHRS is the CDR1 and YFSETQ is the CDR2. Spanning cysteine to phenylalanine, the CDR3 consists of 15 amino acids. Here the CDR3 DNA is all that survives: 45 bases in frame from base 1.